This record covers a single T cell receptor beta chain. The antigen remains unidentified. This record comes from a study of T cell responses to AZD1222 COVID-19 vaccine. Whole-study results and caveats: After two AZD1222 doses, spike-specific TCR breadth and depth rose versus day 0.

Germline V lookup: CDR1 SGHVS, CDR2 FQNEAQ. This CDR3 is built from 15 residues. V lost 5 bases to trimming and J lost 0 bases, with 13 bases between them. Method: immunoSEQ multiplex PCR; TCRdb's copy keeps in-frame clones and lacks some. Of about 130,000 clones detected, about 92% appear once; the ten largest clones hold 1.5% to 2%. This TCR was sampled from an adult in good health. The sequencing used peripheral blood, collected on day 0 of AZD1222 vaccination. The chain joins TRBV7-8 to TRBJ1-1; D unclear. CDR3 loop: CASSIIPSVNTEAFF. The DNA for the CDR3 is TGTGCCAGCAGCATAATCCCGTCGGTGAACACTGAAGCTTTCTTT.